This T cell receptor beta chain appears in the sequencing data of a study of blood T cell repertoires in COVID-19. Study in general: From the United States, Italy and Spain came samples of acute and convalescent COVID-19. T cells, B-cell-depleted T cells, or PBMCs provided the cDNA or gDNA that served as material.

This clone was counted a single time. The trim removed 6 bases at V and 2 bases at J, leaving 13 bases unmatched. Germline CDR1 is ENHRY and CDR2 is SYGVKD. The CDR3 contains 16 residues. In the original workflow: Nucleated cell counts were estimated from reference gene primer amplification. The table came from immunoSEQ multiplex PCR; TCRdb's copy has only in-frame clones and leaves some out. V and J calls plus clone size are reproduced from that table; the DNA served to infer D and trimming. Among around 250,000 clones, roughly 85% were seen once, and the ten largest hold about 3%. J is TRBJ2-7 and V is TRBV10-3; TRBD1 aligns across 7 bases. Specimen: peripheral blood. This TCR was recovered from a woman in her 30s with active or convalescent COVID-19. CDR3 amino acids: CAISAGGTRKTYEQYF. The CDR3 region has the DNA TGTGCCATCAGCGCAGGGGGAACTAGAAAAACCTACGAGCAGTACTTC.